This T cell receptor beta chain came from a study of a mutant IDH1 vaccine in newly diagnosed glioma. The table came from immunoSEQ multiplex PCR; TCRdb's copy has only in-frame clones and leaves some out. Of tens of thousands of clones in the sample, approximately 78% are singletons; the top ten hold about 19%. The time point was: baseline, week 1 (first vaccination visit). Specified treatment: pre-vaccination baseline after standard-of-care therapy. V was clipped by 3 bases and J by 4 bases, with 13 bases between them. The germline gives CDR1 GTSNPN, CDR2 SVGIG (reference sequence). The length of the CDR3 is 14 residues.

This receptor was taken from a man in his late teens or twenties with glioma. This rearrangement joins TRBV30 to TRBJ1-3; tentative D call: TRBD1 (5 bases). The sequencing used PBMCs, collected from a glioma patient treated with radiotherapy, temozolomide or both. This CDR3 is CAWRGSGAGNTIYF. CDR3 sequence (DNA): TGTGCCTGGAGGGGGTCCGGGGCAGGAAACACCATATATTTT.